One sample yielded the 23 T cell receptor beta chains listed below, sequenced in a study of cytomegalovirus exposure and HLA in healthy donors. Data came from immunoSEQ multiplex PCR; TCRdb stores just in-frame clones and leaves some out. The sample shows under 250,000 clones, about three quarters of them seen only once. Source material: PBMCs. Receptors were obtained from a woman in her 30s in good health and CMV-seronegative.

The rearrangement links TRBV28 to TRBJ1-3, with a tentative D call TRBD1 (5 bases). V was shortened by 6 bases and J by 0 bases, with 12 bases between the two germline ends. Germline values: CDR1 MDHEN, CDR2 SYDVKM. There are 15 residues in the CDR3. In DNA, the CDR3 is TGTGCCAGCAGCCTTCTCCAGGGCTCTGGAAACACCATATATTTT. Its translation: CASSLLQGSGNTIYF.

This clone has only a few counts. The gene calls are TRBV6-5 and TRBJ2-7, with 7 nucleotides matching TRBD1. Germline V CDR1 and CDR2: MNHEY, SVGAGI. The V gene end was trimmed by 5 bases and the J gene end by 5 bases; junction bases not matched to a gene: 6. The CDR3 extends over 13 amino acids. For the CDR3, the DNA is TGTGCCAGCAGTCTCGACAGGGTCCACGAGCAGTACTTC. Its protein product is CASSLDRVHEQYF.

This chain joins TRBV6-5 and TRBJ2-1, with TRBD1 identical over 8 bases. The germline CDR1 and CDR2 sequences are MNHEY and SVGAGI. This CDR3 is built from 14 residues. Unmatched junction bases numbered 7, after V lost 6 bases and J lost 6 bases. CDR3 sequence (DNA): TGTGCCAGCAGGGCGGACAGGGCAATCAATGAGCAGTTCTTC. It yields the protein CASRADRAINEQFF.

This clone was seen a single time. Other DNA sequences in the same sample also yield this CDR3. The V call is TRBV2, the J call TRBJ1-1; 8 bases agree with TRBD1. Trimming took 6 bases from V and 2 from J; bases not matched to a gene: 5. The CDR3 length is 14 residues. CDR1 and CDR2 from the germline V gene are SNHLY and FYNNEI. Here the CDR3 DNA reads TGTGCCAGCAGCCGGACAGGGCTAAACACTGAAGCTTTCTTT. It specifies CASSRTGLNTEAFF.

In this sample, this clone turned up once. The J gene is TRBJ2-5, the V gene TRBV9; TRBD2 is a possible D gene (6 bases). CDR1 is SGDLS and CDR2 is YYNGEE in the germline V gene. V lost 2 bases and J lost 4, with 15 bases in between. CDR3 size: 15 residues. The CDR3 DNA sequence: TGTGCCAGCAGCGTCGGGGGAACGGAGAGAGAGACCCAGTACTTC. It yields the protein CASSVGGTERETQYF.

The chain has TRBV6-1 and TRBJ2-1; 7 bases are shared with TRBD1. The germline gives CDR1 MNHNS, CDR2 SASEGT. J gave up 9 bases and V 7 bases, and 12 bases lay outside the gene matches. The CDR3 is 14 residues long. The chain's CDR3 is CASKETGSYGEQFF. As DNA, the CDR3 is TGTGCCAGCAAGGAGACAGGGTCGTACGGTGAGCAGTTCTTC.

V is TRBV5-6 and J is TRBJ2-5; 11 bases map to TRBD1. The CDR3 covers 14 residues. J lost 9 bases, V lost 4 bases, and 8 bases had no gene match. The germline V gene has CDR1 SGHDT and CDR2 YYEEEE. CDR3: CASSPTGTGGPQYF. Here the CDR3 DNA reads TGTGCCAGCAGCCCAACCGGGACAGGGGGACCCCAGTACTTC.

This chain uses TRBV18 with TRBJ1-2; D is perhaps TRBD1 (6 bases). There are 12 residues in the CDR3. V lost 3 bases, J lost 6 bases, and 8 bases lay in between. From germline, CDR1 is KGHSH and CDR2 LQKENI. In DNA, the CDR3 is TGTGCCAGCTCACCCAACAGGGATGGCTACACCTTC. Translating it yields CASSPNRDGYTF.

V and J are TRBV27 and TRBJ2-2; D unresolved. V lost 3 bases, J lost 3 bases, and 5 bases lay in between. CDR1 and CDR2 (germline): MNHEY, SMNVEV (reference sequence). This CDR3 has 13 residues. The CDR3 loop is CASSFEHTGELFF. The CDR3 bases are TGTGCCAGCAGTTTTGAGCACACCGGGGAGCTGTTTTTT.

V is TRBV27 and J is TRBJ2-7; tentative D call: TRBD1 (5 bases). Germline CDR1 reads MNHEY; CDR2 reads SMNVEV (reference sequence). CDR3 length: 14 amino acids. The V gene lost 1 base and the J gene lost 2 bases, with 9 bases spanning the gap. The CDR3 coding sequence is TGTGCCAGCAGTTTATATCAGGGAACCTACGAGCAGTACTTC. It is translated as CASSLYQGTYEQYF.

This chain connects TRBV6-5 to TRBJ2-1; 7 bases align to TRBD1. Germline loops: CDR1 MNHEY, CDR2 SVGAGI. The CDR3 consists of 12 residues. The V gene end was trimmed by 2 bases and the J gene end by 13 bases; junction bases not matched to a gene: 5. The CDR3, as DNA: TGTGCCAGCAGTTACCAGGGGACAGTTCAGTTCTTC. It is translated as CASSYQGTVQFF.

This chain links TRBV5-8 with TRBJ2-5; possible D gene TRBD2, 6 bases. The V and J ends lost 4 bases and 7 bases respectively, with 14 bases between them. This CDR3 spans 13 amino acids. CDR1 and CDR2 (germline): SGHTS, YDEGEE. The CDR3 DNA follows: TGTGCCAGCAGCCCGGGCGGGGAGAGGACCCAGTACTTC. This codes for CASSPGGERTQYF.

The CDR3 here is CASSGGFYEQYF. The CDR3 region has the DNA TGTGCCAGCAGCGGGGGGTTCTACGAGCAGTACTTC. The chain is built from TRBV11-2 and TRBJ2-7; D is perhaps TRBD2 (6 bases). With 5 bases removed from V and 3 bases from J, the gap between germline ends came to 8 bases. Germline CDR1 is SGHAT and CDR2 is FQNNGV. This CDR3 is built from 12 residues.

The chain recombines TRBV7-6 with TRBJ2-2; 11 bases match TRBD1. The CDR3 has 17 amino acids. V gave up 3 bases and J gave up 3 bases; unmatched junction bases: 6. The germline gives CDR1 SGHVS, CDR2 FNYEAQ. CDR3 in amino acids: CASSLPGQGGYTGELFF. The CDR3 DNA is TGTGCCAGCAGCTTGCCGGGACAGGGGGGTTACACCGGGGAGCTGTTTTTT.

The CDR3 sequence is CASSPPGQLLSGANVLTF. The CDR3 coding sequence is TGTGCCAGCTCACCTCCGGGACAGTTGCTTTCTGGGGCCAACGTCCTGACTTTC. This rearrangement joins TRBV18 to TRBJ2-6, with TRBD1 matching over 7 bases. V gave up 3 bases and J gave up 1 base; unmatched junction bases: 9. CDR1 and CDR2 from the germline V gene are KGHSH and LQKENI. The CDR3 runs 18 residues. The full variable domain, completed using reference TRBV18 and TRBJ2-6, is NAGVMQNPRHLVRRRGQEARLRCSPMKGHSHVYWYRQLPEEGLKFMVYLQKENIIDESGMPKERFSAEFPKEGPSILRIQQVVRGDSAAYFCASSPPGQLLSGANVLTFGAGSRLTVL.

This clone was seen once. This chain links TRBV2 with TRBJ2-1; 9 nucleotides align to TRBD2. The CDR3 runs to 16 residues. The V segment lost 6 bases and the J segment 1 base; nucleotides outside the gene matches: 7. The V gene's germline CDR1 is SNHLY and CDR2 FYNNEI. The CDR3 reads CASRGGGGASYNEQFF. Here the CDR3 DNA reads TGTGCCAGCAGAGGTGGCGGGGGGGCGTCCTACAATGAGCAGTTCTTC.

The V gene is TRBV5-1, the J gene TRBJ2-1, with D tentatively TRBD2 (5 bases). With 0 bases removed from V and 8 bases from J, the gap between germline ends came to 9 bases. CDR3 length equals 13 residues. CDR1 SGHRS and CDR2 YFSETQ come from the germline V gene. CDR3 in DNA: TGCGCCAGCAGCTTGGAGTTGGAGGATGAGCAGTTCTTC. It specifies CASSLELEDEQFF. Using reference TRBV5-1 and TRBJ2-1 for the parts outside the CDR3, the full variable domain is KAGVTQTPRYLIKTRGQQVTLSCSPISGHRSVSWYQQTPGQGLQFLFEYFSETQRNKGNFPGRFSGRQFSNSRSEMNVSTLELGDSALYLCASSLELEDEQFFGPGTRLTVL.

The chain uses TRBV7-2 and TRBJ1-1; 8 bases fit TRBD1. This CDR3 has 12 amino acids. V gave up 5 bases and J gave up 8 bases; unmatched junction bases: 4. CDR1 is SGHTA and CDR2 is FQGNSA in the germline V gene. CDR3 amino acids: CASSVYRGEAFF. The CDR3, as DNA: TGTGCCAGCAGCGTCTACAGGGGGGAAGCTTTCTTT.

This clone was picked up a small number of times. V usage is TRBV6-1 and J usage is TRBJ1-5, with 8 bases fitting TRBD1. V dropped 6 bases and J dropped 1; count of bases not matched to a gene: 2. This CDR3 contains 14 residues. Germline CDR1 and CDR2: MNHNS and SASEGT. The CDR3 spells CASRDRVSNQPQHF. The CDR3, as DNA: TGTGCCAGCAGGGACAGGGTAAGCAATCAGCCCCAGCATTTT.

V is TRBV7-6 and J is TRBJ1-3; 9 nucleotides agree with TRBD1. After removal of 2 bases from V and 0 bases from J, the junction contained 8 bases not matched to a gene. The germline V gene encodes CDR1 SGHVS and CDR2 FNYEAQ. CDR3 length equals 18 residues. The CDR3 sequence is CASSLRSGQGSSGNTIYF. The CDR3 DNA is TGTGCCAGCAGCTTACGGTCGGGACAGGGTTCCTCTGGAAACACCATATATTTT.

The chain uses TRBV6-6 and TRBJ1-5, with D tentatively TRBD1 (5 bases). The CDR3 covers 12 residues. Germline-derived CDR1 and CDR2 are MNHNY and SVGAGI (reference sequence). The germline V and J ends were trimmed by 6 bases and 11 bases, with 14 bases remaining between them. The CDR3 protein is CASRSDGGSQHF. The CDR3 DNA reads as TGTGCCAGCAGGTCGGACGGGGGGTCCCAGCATTTT.

The chain recombines TRBV27 with TRBJ2-3; D is possibly TRBD2 (7 bases). V lost 6 bases and J lost 7, with 20 bases in between. Germline-derived CDR1 and CDR2 are MNHEY and SMNVEV (reference sequence). This CDR3 is built from 15 residues. Here the CDR3 reads CASSLGGPQINTQYF. In DNA, the CDR3 is TGTGCCAGCAGCCTCGGGGGGCCACAAATTAATACGCAGTATTTT.

The chain recombines TRBV7-8 with TRBJ1-1, with D tentatively TRBD1 (5 bases). Trimming removed 6 bases at V and 0 bases at J, with 11 bases between. The CDR3 totals 14 residues. Germline-derived CDR1 and CDR2 are SGHVS and FQNEAQ. The CDR3 DNA follows: TGTGCCAGCAGAGCGACAGTAATGAACACTGAAGCTTTCTTT. It translates to CASRATVMNTEAFF.